The rows below give T cell receptor beta chains drawn from one sample of a study of blood T cell repertoires in COVID-19. TCRdb keeps only in-frame clones here, not all; method: immunoSEQ multiplex PCR. The sample has around 450,000 clones; 80% to 95% are singletons. Sequenced sample: PBMCs or T cells enriched from blood (not recorded which). All receptors derive from a man younger than 35 who had recovered from COVID-19. Each CDR3 is given with its conserved first and last residue. Fields, in order: CDR3 protein, CDR3 DNA, D gene, V gene, J gene, clone size. A D gene is named only where the DNA matches it firmly. The listing skips clone size in some rows; elsewhere it reads once, few, many or a size class.

CASSSWTGAIGSNQPQHF,TGTGCCAGCAGTTCCTGGACAGGGGCAATTGGTAGCAATCAGCCCCAGCATTTT,TRBD1,TRBV28,TRBJ1-5,NA
CASSPPIRTGYGYTF,TGTGCCAGCTCACCACCGATCCGGACAGGCTATGGCTACACCTTC,TRBD1,TRBV18,TRBJ1-2,NA
CAWSRQGLYYTF,TGTGCCTGGAGTCGGCAGGGACTGTACTACACCTTC,NA,TRBV30,TRBJ1-2,NA
CASTGTSGSKGTDTQYF,TGTGCCAGCACAGGGACTAGCGGGAGTAAGGGCACAGATACGCAGTATTTT,TRBD2,TRBV7-9,TRBJ2-3,NA
CASSRTLGGYTEAFF,TGTGCCAGCAGCCGGACCTTGGGGGGGTACACTGAAGCTTTCTTT,NA,TRBV3-1/TRBV3-2,TRBJ1-1,NA
CASSPKNGSSYEQYF,TGTGCCAGCTCACCAAAGAACGGGAGCTCCTACGAGCAGTACTTC,NA,TRBV18,TRBJ2-7,NA
CASSPGQGSYSSYNEQFF,TGTGCCAGCAGTCCGGGACAGGGGTCCTATAGCTCCTACAATGAGCAGTTCTTC,TRBD1,TRBV27,TRBJ2-1,NA
CASSSRSPNTEAFF,TGTGCCAGCAGTTCGAGGTCACCCAACACTGAAGCTTTCTTT,NA,TRBV7-8,TRBJ1-1,NA
CASSLTGVGSGNTIYF,TGTGCCAGCAGCTTGACAGGGGTGGGTTCTGGAAACACCATATATTTT,TRBD1,TRBV7-3,TRBJ1-3,NA
CASSRPTGGDYSNQPQHF,TGTGCCAGTAGTCGACCAACAGGGGGGGATTATAGCAATCAGCCCCAGCATTTT,TRBD1,TRBV19,TRBJ1-5,NA
CASSAKGTGKGNTEAFF,TGTGCCAGCAGCGCGAAAGGGACAGGGAAGGGGAACACTGAAGCTTTCTTT,TRBD1,TRBV9,TRBJ1-1,NA
CASSEFYGPHYEQYF,TGTGCCAGCAGTGAATTTTATGGGCCTCACTACGAGCAGTACTTC,NA,TRBV25-1,TRBJ2-7,NA
CASSQDQPGGGYEQYF,TGCGCCAGCAGCCAAGATCAGCCGGGAGGGGGCTACGAGCAGTACTTC,TRBD2,TRBV4-1,TRBJ2-7,NA
CASSYQGGEDTQYF,TGTGCCAGCAGCTACCAGGGGGGAGAAGATACGCAGTATTTT,NA,TRBV13,TRBJ2-3,NA
CASSRGTGGNYGYTF,TGTGCCAGCTCACGAGGGACAGGGGGCAACTATGGCTACACCTTC,TRBD1,TRBV18,TRBJ1-2,NA
CASSPGDRKNSNQPQHF,TGCGCCAGCAGCCCCGGGGACAGAAAAAATAGCAATCAGCCCCAGCATTTT,TRBD1,TRBV4-1,TRBJ1-5,NA
CASSPMPGQGSYNEQFF,TGTGCCAGCTCACCAATGCCGGGACAGGGCTCCTACAATGAGCAGTTCTTC,TRBD1,TRBV18,TRBJ2-1,NA
CASTLIHTGFNQPQHF,TGTGCCAGCACACTTATCCATACGGGATTCAATCAGCCCCAGCATTTT,NA,TRBV28,TRBJ1-5,NA
CASSRRADTEAFF,TGTGCCAGCAGCCGCAGGGCTGACACTGAAGCTTTCTTT,NA,TRBV7-3,TRBJ1-1,NA
CASSLHTEAFF,TGTGCCAGCAGCCTTCACACTGAAGCTTTCTTT,NA,TRBV11-2,TRBJ1-1,NA
CASSPTAGNYGYTF,TGTGCCAGCAGCCCGACAGCAGGTAACTATGGCTACACCTTC,NA,TRBV3-1/TRBV3-2,TRBJ1-2,once
CSVVRDREYEQYF,TGCAGCGTTGTCCGGGACAGAGAATACGAGCAGTACTTC,TRBD1,TRBV29-1,TRBJ2-7,NA
CASSQDRVNQPQHF,TGTGCCAGCAGCCAAGACAGGGTAAATCAGCCCCAGCATTTT,NA,TRBV3-1/TRBV3-2,TRBJ1-5,NA
CAWSVLSQTGTDTQYF,TGTGCCTGGAGTGTACTTTCCCAAACCGGCACAGATACGCAGTATTTT,NA,TRBV30,TRBJ2-3,NA
CSVDRGGTEAFF,TGCAGCGTCGACAGGGGAGGCACTGAAGCTTTCTTT,TRBD1,TRBV29-1,TRBJ1-1,NA
CASSTPQRQGSIMNTEAFF,TGCGCCAGCAGCACGCCCCAAAGACAGGGCAGCATCATGAACACTGAAGCTTTCTTT,TRBD1,TRBV5-1,TRBJ1-1,NA
CASSPGTGVANNEQFF,TGTGCCAGTAGTCCGGGGACAGGGGTCGCGAACAATGAGCAGTTCTTC,TRBD1,TRBV19,TRBJ2-1,few
CASGPETKTGSPLHF,TGTGCTAGTGGCCCTGAGACAAAAACGGGGTCACCCCTCCACTTT,NA,TRBV12-5,TRBJ1-6,NA
CASSVTGTGGGYTF,TGTGCCAGCAGCGTTACCGGGACAGGGGGTGGCTACACCTTC,TRBD1,TRBV9,TRBJ1-2,NA
CASSLGPSGRASYEQYF,TGTGCCAGCAGCTTGGGCCCCAGCGGGAGGGCCTCCTACGAGCAGTACTTC,TRBD2,TRBV5-4,TRBJ2-7,NA
CRPGTDTQYF,TGCAGACCGGGGACAGATACGCAGTATTTT,NA,TRBV20-1,TRBJ2-3,NA
CASSLGGWTLQNTEAFF,TGTGCCAGCAGCTTGGGGGGTTGGACACTCCAGAACACTGAAGCTTTCTTT,NA,TRBV5-5,TRBJ1-1,NA
CASNVRGLNSNQPQHF,TGTGCCAGTAACGTCCGCGGACTAAATAGCAATCAGCCCCAGCATTTT,NA,TRBV19,TRBJ1-5,NA
CASSFRDTKWLSF,TGTGCCAGCAGCTTCCGGGACACTAAATGGCTCAGCTTC,NA,TRBV11-2,TRBJ1-2,NA
CASSVQSFSGNTIYF,TGTGCCAGCAGCGTACAGTCCTTCTCTGGAAACACCATATATTTT,NA,TRBV9,TRBJ1-3,NA
CASSNRDRDFTDTQYF,TGTGCCAGCAGCAACCGGGACAGGGATTTTACAGATACGCAGTATTTT,TRBD1,TRBV5-6,TRBJ2-3,once
CASRLGGSPLHF,TGTGCCAGCAGGCTGGGGGGTTCACCCCTCCACTTT,NA,TRBV25-1,TRBJ1-6,NA
CASSQDTDITYEQYF,TGCGCCAGCAGCCAAGACACGGACATTACCTACGAGCAGTACTTC,NA,TRBV4-1,TRBJ2-7,NA
CASSAEARGGNTIYF,TGTGCCAGCTCGGCGGAGGCTCGGGGGGGAAACACCATATATTTT,NA,TRBV7-8,TRBJ1-3,once
CAWRYLAYGYTF,TGTGCCTGGAGGTATCTAGCCTATGGCTACACCTTC,NA,TRBV30,TRBJ1-2,NA
CASSLILAVQETQYF,TGTGCCAGCAGCTTAATACTAGCTGTACAAGAGACCCAGTACTTC,NA,TRBV7-2,TRBJ2-5,once
CASSLVPSPHNEQFF,TGTGCCAGCAGCTTAGTTCCCAGTCCCCACAATGAGCAGTTCTTC,NA,TRBV7-9,TRBJ2-1,NA
CASSKDPRESDYQTDGTQYF,TGTGCCAGCAGCAAAGATCCGCGGGAGTCCGATTACCAGACCGACGGGACCCAGTACTTC,NA,TRBV21-1,TRBJ2-5,NA
CASSLAGIMNTEAFF,TGTGCCAGCAGCTTAGCAGGGATTATGAACACTGAAGCTTTCTTT,NA,TRBV7-3,TRBJ1-1,few
CASSPVLKSRQGAEKLFF,TGCGCCAGCAGCCCGGTTCTAAAATCGAGACAGGGGGCTGAAAAACTGTTTTTT,TRBD1,TRBV5-1,TRBJ1-4,NA